This is a list of T cell receptor beta chains from one sample in a study of radiotherapy plus CTLA-4 blockade in lung cancer. Libraries were prepared by immunoSEQ multiplex PCR; TCRdb keeps only in-frame clonotypes and omits some of them. Of about 27,000 clones listed, around 72% were seen once; the top ten hold roughly 3.7%. The specimen comprised peripheral blood, sampled from a patient treated with radiotherapy plus ipilimumab. The source of these receptors is a human donor with non-small cell lung cancer who had stable disease on radiotherapy plus ipilimumab. Each CDR3 is given with its conserved first and last residue. Each record gives: clone size, V gene, J gene, D gene, CDR3 length, CDR3 DNA, CDR3 protein. D genes are given only for firm matches. The size field is filled for only some rows; it gives once, few, many or a size class.

-,TRBV19,TRBJ1-5,TRBD1,15,TGTGCCAGTAGTATAGAAACAGGAGGGGGCCAGCCCCAGCATTTT,CASSIETGGGQPQHF
-,TRBV29-1,TRBJ1-2,-,14,TGCAGCGGTCCCGAGGGGGGGGGAAACTATGGCTACACCTTC,CSGPEGGGNYGYTF
-,TRBV28,TRBJ1-1,-,14,TGTGCCAGCAGAAGGTGGGGGACTAACACTGAAGCTTTCTTT,CASRRWGTNTEAFF
-,TRBV19,TRBJ1-5,TRBD1,19,TGTGCCAGTACCAACATTGGGACAGGCCTTATGGGTGGCAATCAGCCCCAGCATTTT,CASTNIGTGLMGGNQPQHF
few,TRBV6-5,TRBJ2-7,TRBD1,15,TGTGCCAGCAGCTCCGGGACAGGGAGCTCCTACGAGCAGTACTTC,CASSSGTGSSYEQYF
-,TRBV7-2,TRBJ2-5,-,15,TGTGCCAGCAGCTTAGTTGGTAAGGGAGAAGAGACCCAGTACTTC,CASSLVGKGEETQYF
-,TRBV10-2,TRBJ1-1,TRBD1,15,TGCGCCAGCGTAAGGCAGGGGGTCGTCAACACTGAAGCTTTCTTT,CASVRQGVVNTEAFF
-,TRBV6-1,TRBJ1-2,-,15,TGTGCCAGCAAAGGGAGGGTTAGGCGGGGTTTTCCTTCCACCTTC,CASKGRVRRGFPSTF
-,TRBV7-2,TRBJ2-1,-,15,TGTGCCAGCAGGGGAGGAGCTTCCCATAGCAATGAGCAGTTCTTC,CASRGGASHSNEQFF
once,TRBV5-4,TRBJ2-5,-,13,TGTGCCAGCAGCCCCCGAGCGTCGGAGACCCAGTACTTC,CASSPRASETQYF
-,TRBV6-1,TRBJ2-7,TRBD2,15,TGTGCCAGCAGTGAAACGGGAGGGGGGGATTCCGAGCAGTACTTC,CASSETGGGDSEQYF
few,TRBV19,TRBJ2-1,-,12,TGTGCCAGTAGTATCATGGGGAATGAGCAGTTCTTC,CASSIMGNEQFF
-,TRBV11-2,TRBJ2-5,-,11,TGTGCCAGCAGCTTCTTAGAGACCCAGTACTTC,CASSFLETQYF
once,TRBV4-1,TRBJ2-5,TRBD1,14,TGCGCCAGCGACAAGGGCGGGACAGGGGAGACCCAGTACTTC,CASDKGGTGETQYF
-,TRBV5-4,TRBJ2-7,-,14,TGTGCCAGCAGCTTGGGCGGCCAACAATACGAGCAGTACTTC,CASSLGGQQYEQYF
once,TRBV28,TRBJ2-3,-,15,TGTGCCAGCAGTATAGGGGGGGAAAGCACAGATACGCAGTATTTT,CASSIGGESTDTQYF
-,TRBV7-9,TRBJ1-2,TRBD1,16,TGTGCCAGCAGCTTAGCCGGACAGGGGCAGGGGGTTGGCTACACCTTC,CASSLAGQGQGVGYTF
-,TRBV19,TRBJ2-2,TRBD2,21,TGTGCCAGTAGTATGGGACTAGCGGGAGGAGCCGTAGGGTCCAACACCGGGGAGCTGTTTTTT,CASSMGLAGGAVGSNTGELFF
-,TRBV5-6,TRBJ1-2,TRBD1,15,TGTGCCAGCAGCTCCGACAGGGAAGCTAACTATGGCTACACCTTC,CASSSDREANYGYTF
-,TRBV11-3,TRBJ2-1,-,14,TGTGCCAGCAGCTTAGAAGGGGCATCCCCTGAGCAGTTCTTC,CASSLEGASPEQFF
-,TRBV29-1,TRBJ1-2,TRBD1,13,TGCAGCGTGGAGCCGGGGACAGACTATGGCTACACCTTC,CSVEPGTDYGYTF
-,TRBV6-6,TRBJ2-1,TRBD2,16,TGTGCCAGCAGTTACGTGGGCGCTAGCGGGAGCTATGAGCAGTTCTTC,CASSYVGASGSYEQFF
-,TRBV27,TRBJ2-1,-,21,TGTGCCAGCACCCCAACCGGGGGACCCGACGGCCTAGATCCGATTCCCGATGAGCAGTTCTTC,CASTPTGGPDGLDPIPDEQFF
-,TRBV6-4,TRBJ2-7,-,13,TGTGCCAGCAGTGACTCGACCGAGGGCGAGCAGTACTTC,CASSDSTEGEQYF
-,TRBV9,TRBJ2-1,TRBD2,14,TGTGCCAGCAGCGGTGGCGGGAGAACCCATGAGCAGTTCTTC,CASSGGGRTHEQFF
once,TRBV25-1,TRBJ2-1,TRBD2,17,TGTGCCAGCAGTGAATGGGGTAGCGGGAGCTCCTACAATGAGCAGTTCTTC,CASSEWGSGSSYNEQFF
-,TRBV10-3,TRBJ2-7,TRBD2,13,TGTGCCATAAGATCTGGACTAGCGGGAGTGCTGTACTTC,CAIRSGLAGVLYF
once,TRBV14,TRBJ2-7,TRBD1,15,TGTGCCAGCAGCCCCCGACAGGGGCCCACCTACGAGCAGTACTTC,CASSPRQGPTYEQYF
-,TRBV5-4,TRBJ2-1,-,17,TGTGCCAGCAGCTTGGCCAATAGGCTAGCGCCCTCGGATGAGCAGTTCTTC,CASSLANRLAPSDEQFF
-,TRBV5-1,TRBJ2-3,-,16,TGCGCCAGCAGCCCACCGTCGGTAGCGAGGGCAGATACGCAGTATTTT,CASSPPSVARADTQYF
-,TRBV28,TRBJ2-6,-,16,TGTGCCAGCAGTACCTCGTGGGGCTCTGGGGCCAACGTCCTGACTTTC,CASSTSWGSGANVLTF
-,TRBV19,TRBJ1-1,TRBD1,16,TGTGCCAGTAGTATAGGGACGGACAGGGGGAGCACTGAAGCTTTCTTT,CASSIGTDRGSTEAFF
-,TRBV9,TRBJ1-5,-,14,TGTGCCAGCAGCGTAGGACGGGATAATCAGCCCCAGCATTTT,CASSVGRDNQPQHF
-,TRBV9,TRBJ1-1,-,15,TGTGCCAGCAGCGTAGTGGGTGATCTGAACACTGAAGCTTTCTTT,CASSVVGDLNTEAFF
-,TRBV7-9,TRBJ1-1,TRBD1,15,TGTGCCAGCATGGGGACAGGGGAGGGGAACACTGAAGCTTTCTTT,CASMGTGEGNTEAFF
-,TRBV7-2,TRBJ2-5,TRBD2,13,TGTGCCAGCAGCGTGACTAGCGGGTCCCCCCAGTACTTC,CASSVTSGSPQYF
once,TRBV5-4,TRBJ1-2,TRBD1,15,TGTGCCAGCAGCTTGGGGGGACAGGGTAGCTATGGCTACACCTTC,CASSLGGQGSYGYTF
-,TRBV2,TRBJ2-7,-,14,TGTGCCAGCAGTGAGGGCGACAGGCCGTACGAGCAGTACTTC,CASSEGDRPYEQYF
-,TRBV4-2,TRBJ2-7,-,14,TGTGCCAGCAGCCAAGATTCAGGGAACTACGAGCAGTACTTC,CASSQDSGNYEQYF
-,TRBV2,TRBJ2-3,-,12,TGTGCCAGCGAGGAGGGCACAGATACGCAGTATTTT,CASEEGTDTQYF
-,TRBV7-2,TRBJ2-2,-,16,TGTGCCAGCAGCAGGGACTCCTCCGCGAGCACCGGGGAGCTGTTTTTT,CASSRDSSASTGELFF
once,TRBV30,TRBJ1-1,TRBD1,17,TGTGCCTGGAGGGGGAGGACAGGTGGCCTTTCGAACACTGAAGCTTTCTTT,CAWRGRTGGLSNTEAFF
-,TRBV21-1,TRBJ1-5,-,15,TGTGCCAGCAGCAAAGTGGGGGCGAGCAATCAGCCCCAGCATTTT,CASSKVGASNQPQHF
-,TRBV5-1,TRBJ2-1,TRBD2,15,TGCGCCAGCAGCTCGGGACTAGCGGATTACAATGAGCAGTTCTTC,CASSSGLADYNEQFF
-,TRBV20-1,TRBJ2-7,-,11,TGCAGTGCTAGAGCTGGGCTCGAGCAGTACTTC,CSARAGLEQYF
-,TRBV10-2,TRBJ1-5,-,14,TGCGCCAGCAGAGCAGGGGACGGCAGACAGCCCCAGCATTTT,CASRAGDGRQPQHF
-,TRBV25-1,TRBJ2-1,TRBD1,16,TGTGCCAGCAGTGAGCCCGGGACAGGGCGTTACAATGAGCAGTTCTTC,CASSEPGTGRYNEQFF
-,TRBV29-1,TRBJ2-2,TRBD2,16,TGCAGCGTTTCGGGACTAGCGGGAGTTCGGGCCGGGGAGCTGTTTTTT,CSVSGLAGVRAGELFF